This T cell receptor (beta chain) was observed in a study of T cells after posttransplantation cyclophosphamide. Germline V CDR1 and CDR2: MNHEY, SMNVEV (reference sequence). The CDR3 is 16 amino acids. V was pared by 5 bases and J by 2 bases, with 13 bases between. Profiled with immunoSEQ multiplex PCR; TCRdb holds only in-frame clones, not every one. Of 8,500 to 13,000 clones listed, around 86% are singletons. Cyclophosphamide on days +3 and +4 followed busulfan-fludarabine conditioning and a marrow graft. The V call is TRBV27, the J call TRBJ2-6; D gene uncertain. Sequenced here: CD4+ T cells sorted from PBMCs, sampled after allogeneic stem cell transplant with posttransplant cyclophosphamide. The sequence was collected from a young adult male patient who received an allogeneic stem cell transplant from a related donor, was CMV-positive, and had acute GVHD only. Some of the T cells might come from the graft donor. CDR3 coding DNA: TGTGCCAGCAGTGATACATGGGCCACTGGGGCCAACGTCCTGACTTTC. It translates to CASSDTWATGANVLTF.